The sequence of this T cell receptor beta chain was determined in a study of pediatric ulcerative colitis. Study background: Most patients had pancolitis, and two had left-sided colitis.

A word on this clone: Its specificity is unknown.

Each sample received Survey-level depth of up to 500,000 reads. Sequenced by immunoSEQ multiplex PCR; TCRdb stores in-frame clones only, minus some. The sample lists fewer than 30,000 clones; approximately 71% were seen once. The CDR3 is made up of 15 amino acids. The junction had 7 bases not matched to a gene; V was cut back by 8 bases and J by 3 bases. The germline gives CDR1 SNHLY, CDR2 FYNNEI. Whole-study findings and limits: Ulcerative colitis patients shared more blood-rectal clones than controls.

The rectum was sampled with one to two pinch biopsies at colonoscopy. This TCR was recovered from a boy aged 5-17 years with severe ulcerative colitis. The J gene is TRBJ2-2, the V gene TRBV2; 9 bases are shared with TRBD1. Sequencing was done on a sample of gut tissue. The CDR3 is CASAGTGTYTGELFF. DNA for the CDR3: TGTGCCAGCGCCGGGACAGGGACCTACACCGGGGAGCTGTTTTTT.